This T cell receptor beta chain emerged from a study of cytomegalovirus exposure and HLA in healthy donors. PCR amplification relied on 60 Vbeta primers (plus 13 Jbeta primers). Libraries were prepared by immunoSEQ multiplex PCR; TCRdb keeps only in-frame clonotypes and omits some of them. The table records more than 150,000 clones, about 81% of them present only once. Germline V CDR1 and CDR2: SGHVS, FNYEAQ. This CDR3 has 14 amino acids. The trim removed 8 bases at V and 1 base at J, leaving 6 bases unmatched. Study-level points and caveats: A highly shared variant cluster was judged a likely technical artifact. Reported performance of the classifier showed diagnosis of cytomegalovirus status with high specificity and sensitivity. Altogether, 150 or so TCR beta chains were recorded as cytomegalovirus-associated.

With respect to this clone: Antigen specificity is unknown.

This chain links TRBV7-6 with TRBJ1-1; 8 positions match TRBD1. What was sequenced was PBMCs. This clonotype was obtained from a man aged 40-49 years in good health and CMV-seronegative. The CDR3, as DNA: TGTGCCAGCGGCGAGGGACAGGCGAACACTGAAGCTTTCTTT. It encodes CASGEGQANTEAFF.